Sequencing of this T cell receptor beta chain was carried out in a study of cytomegalovirus exposure and HLA in healthy donors. Study-wide findings and caveats: There were some V segments, including TRBV6-2 and TRBV6-3, excluded as indistinguishable. It was 150 or so TCR beta chains that were listed as cytomegalovirus-associated.

Looked up from germline, CDR1 is LNHDA and CDR2 is SQIVND (reference sequence). V shed 6 bases, J shed 4 bases, and the junction held 8 bases outside the gene matches. The CDR3 covers 14 residues. PCR employed 60 Vbeta and 13 Jbeta primers. The protocol was immunoSEQ multiplex PCR, while the TCRdb copy is restricted to in-frame clones and leaves out a portion. The sample has over 200,000 clones, 70% to 85% seen once. The count of this clone is one. What it binds is unknown. The sequenced material came from PBMCs. The chain joins TRBV19 to TRBJ2-7; 8 positions agree with TRBD1. This clonotype originated in a woman aged 35 to 49 in good health and CMV-seronegative. This chain's CDR3 is CASRGQGTHYEQYF. CDR3 DNA: TGTGCCAGTAGAGGACAGGGAACCCATTACGAGCAGTACTTC.